Here is one T cell receptor (beta chain) with its context. The target antigen is unknown. A much larger clone sits a single nucleotide away, making a read error possible. V was clipped by 6 bases and J by 1 base, with 12 bases between them. This CDR3 region has 14 residues. This sample is part of a study of T cells after yellow fever vaccination. Regarding the study as a whole: The presence of abundant clonotypes contaminating from the bulk population was possible in FACS-sorted repertoires.

5'RACE template switching produced TCR cDNA carrying a universal primer site and UMIs. Each CDR3 protein is one row after TCRdb ran MiXCR on the 5' RACE reads. The table shows around 73,000 distinct CDR3 sequences, with approximately 8% occurring only once. Specimen: CD8+ T cells sorted from PBMCs, collected on the day of the yellow fever booster vaccination. This chain uses TRBV12-3 or TRBV12-4 with TRBJ1-2, with TRBD1 as a possible D gene (6 bases). This sequence was found in a man aged 25 to 45 who received the YFV17D yellow fever vaccine. The CDR3 is CASRPGADNYGYTF. CDR3 in DNA: TGTGCCAGCAGGCCGGGGGCAGATAACTATGGCTACACCTTC.